Ten or more counts support the clone carrying this T cell receptor beta chain. Amplification of TCR beta CDR3 regions used RNA transcripts. After a first-round RT-PCR with HTBI primers, a second-round multiplex PCR was run. TCRdb itself ran the multiplex PCR reads through MiXCR, one entry per CDR3 protein. The sample lists hundreds of thousands of distinct CDR3 sequences, 40% seen once, with 44% in the top ten. This record belongs to a study of Graves' ophthalmopathy and Graves' hyperthyroidism. The authors diagnosed from clinical symptoms, serum thyroxine, TRAb, thyroid ultrasound and orbital computed tomography. A 10 ml volume of fresh peripheral blood provided the PBMCs. Trimming pared 1 base from V and 5 bases from J, leaving 8 bases between. The CDR3 has 13 residues.

The sample was peripheral blood. The receptor's source is an adult man with Graves' ophthalmopathy. The rearrangement joins TRBV12-3 or TRBV12-4 to TRBJ1-1; tentative D call: TRBD1 (5 bases). CDR3 DNA: TGTGCCAGCAGTTTAGAGGGGCGAACTGAAGCTTTCTTT. Translated: CASSLEGRTEAFF.